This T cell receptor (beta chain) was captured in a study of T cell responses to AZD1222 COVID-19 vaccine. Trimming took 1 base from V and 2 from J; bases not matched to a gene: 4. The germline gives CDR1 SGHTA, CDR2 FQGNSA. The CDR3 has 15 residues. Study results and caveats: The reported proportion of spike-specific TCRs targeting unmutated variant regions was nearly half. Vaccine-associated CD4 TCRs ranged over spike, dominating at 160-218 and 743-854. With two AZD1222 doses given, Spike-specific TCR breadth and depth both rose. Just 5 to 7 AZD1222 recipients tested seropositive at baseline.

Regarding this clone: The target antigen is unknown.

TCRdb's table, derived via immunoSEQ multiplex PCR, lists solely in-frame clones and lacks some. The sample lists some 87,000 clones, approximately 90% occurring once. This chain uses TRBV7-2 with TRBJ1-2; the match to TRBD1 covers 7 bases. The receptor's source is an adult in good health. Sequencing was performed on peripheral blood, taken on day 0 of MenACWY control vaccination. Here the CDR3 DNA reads TGTGCCAGCAGCTTAGAGACAGGGAACAACTATGGCTACACCTTC. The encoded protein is CASSLETGNNYGYTF. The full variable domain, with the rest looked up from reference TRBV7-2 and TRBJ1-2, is GAGVSQSPSNKVTEKGKDVELRCDPISGHTALYWYRQSLGQGLEFLIYFQGNSAPDKSGLPSDRFSAERTGGSVSTLTIQRTQQEDSAVYLCASSLETGNNYGYTFGSGTRLTVV.